The 27 T cell receptor beta chains listed next were all sequenced from one sample in a study of blood T cells in healthy people across ages. For the second PCR, which ran for about 7 to 11 cycles, a sample-barcoded 5' primer and a J-beta primer mix were used. From the 5' RACE reads, TCRdb called clonotypes with MiXCR, one entry per CDR3 protein. The sample has around 690,000 distinct CDR3 sequences; around three fifths are singletons. Input material: blood. All receptors derive from a man aged 60 to 75 in good health.

V and J are TRBV2 and TRBJ2-5; no firm D call. V was cut by 6 bases and J by 2 bases, with 13 bases left in between. CDR3 length: 14 residues. In germline, CDR1 is SNHLY, CDR2 FYNNEI. CDR3: CASRNGRNQETQYF. Here the CDR3 DNA reads TGTGCCAGCAGGAACGGAAGGAATCAAGAGACCCAGTACTTC.

V and J are TRBV19 and TRBJ2-5, with D perhaps matching TRBD2 (6 bases). The end of the DNA aligns better with TRBJ2-4, so the J call may be wrong. This CDR3 has 11 amino acids. Germline CDR1 is LNHDA and CDR2 is SQIVND (reference sequence). CDR3 sequence reads: CASTEGNIQYF. CDR3 bases: TGTGCCAGTACGGAGGGAAACATTCAGTACTTC.

The chain couples TRBV7-9 to TRBJ1-6; maybe TRBD1 (5 bases). Trimming stripped 4 bases from V and 7 bases from J, with 17 bases between. The CDR3 consists of 16 residues. The V gene's germline CDR1 is SEHNR and CDR2 FQNEAQ (reference sequence). CDR3 residues: CASSSSRQTTNSPLHF. CDR3 nucleotide sequence: TGTGCCAGCAGCTCGTCGCGACAGACTACGAATTCACCCCTCCACTTT.

V gene TRBV29-1 combines with J gene TRBJ2-7; 10 bases are shared with TRBD2. With V trimmed by 4 bases and J by 5 bases, 8 bases remained unmatched. From germline, CDR1 is SQVTM and CDR2 ANQGSEA. The CDR3 extends over 14 amino acids. This CDR3 is CSVGKLAGRDEQYF. The CDR3 DNA sequence: TGCAGCGTTGGGAAACTAGCGGGGCGGGACGAGCAGTACTTC.

The CDR3 loop is CASSQGDIETQYF. In nucleotides, the CDR3 is TGCGCCAGCAGCCAAGGGGACATAGAGACCCAGTACTTC. V and J are TRBV4-1 and TRBJ2-7; tentatively, D is TRBD1 (6 bases). The assigned J gene may be wrong: the sequence end matches TRBJ2-5 better. The length of the CDR3 is 13 residues. Germline CDR1 MGHRA, CDR2 YSYEKL.

The rearrangement joins TRBV20-1 to TRBJ2-7, with TRBD1 matching 8 bases. Germline V gives CDR1 DFQATT, CDR2 SNEGSKA (reference sequence). CDR3 length: 16 amino acids. Germline trimming cut 6 bases from V and 0 bases from J; bases unmatched to any gene: 13. DNA for the CDR3: TGCAGTGCAACGGACAGGGACCTTCAGATCTCCTACGAGCAGTACTTC. This encodes CSATDRDLQISYEQYF.

A few counts support this clonotype. This may come from a read error, since a much larger clone is one base off. The CDR3 is CATSYQTGYEQYF. CDR3 DNA: TGTGCCACCAGTTACCAAACAGGCTACGAGCAGTACTTC. The chain carries TRBV6-6 and TRBJ2-7; possibly TRBD1 for D (5 bases). The CDR3 consists of 13 residues. From germline, CDR1 is MNHNY and CDR2 SVGAGI (reference sequence).

This clonotype has more than one count but fewer than ten. The junction does not match germline at one end; this may be a read error. The rearrangement joins TRBV10-3 to TRBJ2-5; 10 positions agree with TRBD1. Germline-derived CDR1 and CDR2 are ENHRY and SYGVKD. The CDR3 totals 13 residues. CDR3 bases: TGTGCCATCGGTGAAGCGGACAGGGGGGAGCAGTACTTC. It specifies CAIGEADRGEQYF.

For this clonotype: The germline gene is not matched at one end of the junction; a read error may be the cause. V usage is TRBV6-5 and J usage is TRBJ1-6, with a weak D call TRBD1 (5 bases). The CDR3 is made up of 12 amino acids. Germline assignment: CDR1 MNHEY and CDR2 SVGAGI. The CDR3 spells CASRQYNSPLHF. The CDR3 nucleotides read TGCGCCAGCAGACAGTATAATTCACCCCTCCACTTT.

The rearrangement uses TRBV5-1 and TRBJ1-4; the D gene is possibly TRBD1 (5 bases). Trimming removed 4 bases at V and 6 bases at J, with 19 bases between. CDR3 length: 16 residues. CDR1 is SGHRS and CDR2 is YFSETQ in the germline V gene. CDR3 residues: CASSPEYGDGDEKLFF. The CDR3 DNA sequence: TGCGCCAGCAGCCCGGAATACGGGGACGGAGATGAAAAACTGTTTTTT. Variable domain in full (rest from reference TRBV5-1 and TRBJ1-4): KAGVTQTPRYLIKTRGQQVTLSCSPISGHRSVSWYQQTPGQGLQFLFEYFSETQRNKGNFPGRFSGRQFSNSRSEMNVSTLELGDSALYLCASSPEYGDGDEKLFFGSGTQLSVL.

Details on this clonotype: Relative to the germline gene, one junction end is altered; a read error may explain this. The V call is TRBV14, the J call TRBJ2-3; D may correspond to TRBD1 or TRBD2 (6 bases each). The CDR3 spans 14 residues. From germline, CDR1 is SGHDN and CDR2 FVKESK. The CDR3 is CASSKDLGGHTQYF. As DNA, the CDR3 is TGTGCCAGCAGCAAAGATCTCGGGGGCCATACGCAGTATTTT. Supplemented by reference TRBV14 and TRBJ2-3, the full variable domain reads EAGVTQFPSHSVIEKGQTVTLRCDPISGHDNLYWYRRVMGKEIKFLLHFVKESKQDESGMPNNRFLAERTGGTYSTLKVQPAELEDSGVYFCASSKDLGGHTQYFGPGTRLTVL.

The genes are TRBV6-6 and TRBJ2-1; 7 nucleotides match TRBD2. The germline V gene has CDR1 MNHNY and CDR2 SVGAGI (reference sequence). Trimming took 5 bases from V and 6 from J; bases not matched to a gene: 13. The CDR3 has 16 amino acids. CDR3 loop: CASSNGGTSGRNEQFF. CDR3 sequence (DNA): TGTGCCAGCAGTAACGGGGGGACGTCGGGGCGCAATGAGCAGTTCTTC.

The rearrangement links TRBV12-3 or TRBV12-4 to TRBJ2-1; unclear D gene. The germline V and J ends were trimmed by 6 bases and 7 bases, with 13 bases remaining between them. CDR3 length equals 13 residues. Here the CDR3 reads CASSRLDWNEQFF. The CDR3 DNA follows: TGTGCCAGCAGCCGGTTGGATTGGAATGAGCAGTTCTTC.

This clonotype was counted a few times. This chain uses TRBV7-2 with TRBJ1-4, with TRBD1 as a possible D gene (6 bases). V shed 5 bases and J shed 0 bases, with 10 bases lying between them. The CDR3 contains 15 residues. Germline CDR1 is SGHTA and CDR2 is FQGNSA. The CDR3 loop reads CASSLTGPTNEKLFF. The CDR3 DNA follows: TGTGCCAGCAGCCTCACAGGGCCAACTAATGAAAAACTGTTTTTT.

V usage is TRBV11-2 and J usage is TRBJ2-5, with D perhaps TRBD1 (6 bases). The CDR3 extends over 15 amino acids. CDR1 is SGHAT, CDR2 FQNNGV, per germline. Trimming removed 5 bases at V and 7 bases at J, with 20 bases between. DNA of the CDR3: TGTGCCAGCAGCCCCTCAGTGGGGGCCACGTGGACCCAGTACTTC. This gives the protein CASSPSVGATWTQYF.

The table lists this clonotype with a count of one. The chain employs TRBV12-3 or TRBV12-4 and TRBJ1-6; D is unresolved. The CDR3 totals 14 residues. Trimming took 6 bases from V and 7 from J, leaving 13 bases between them. The CDR3 sequence is CASSFRAVNSPLHF. DNA of the CDR3: TGTGCCAGCAGCTTTCGGGCGGTGAATTCACCCCTCCACTTT.

The rearrangement links TRBV6-1 to TRBJ2-7; 7 bases are shared with TRBD1. The CDR3 sequence is 13 residues long. The V gene end was trimmed by 3 bases and the J gene end by 6 bases; junction bases not matched to a gene: 5. CDR1 and CDR2 (germline): MNHNS, SASEGT. CDR3 sequence (DNA): TGTGCCAGCAGTGACCGGGACAGCTGCGAGCAGTACTTC. Translating it yields CASSDRDSCEQYF.

The chain recombines TRBV20-1 with TRBJ2-5, with no clear D. Per the germline V gene, CDR1 is DFQATT and CDR2 is SNEGSKA (reference sequence). Trimming left V 2 bases short and J 0 bases short, with 7 bases between. The length of the CDR3 is 13 residues. The CDR3 region is CSARRMYQETQYF. Here the CDR3 DNA reads TGCAGTGCTAGACGGATGTACCAAGAGACCCAGTACTTC.

This clonotype turned up a few times. The chain couples TRBV5-1 to TRBJ2-5; maybe TRBD1 (5 bases). Trimming removed 4 bases at V and 5 bases at J, with 12 bases between. In germline, CDR1 is SGHRS, CDR2 YFSETQ. CDR3 length: 13 residues. Written as DNA, the CDR3 is TGCGCCAGCAGCGGGGCTTTCCGGGAGACCCAGTACTTC. This codes for CASSGAFRETQYF.

The chain carries TRBV29-1 and TRBJ2-2; unclear D gene. Germline values: CDR1 SQVTM, CDR2 ANQGSEA. This CDR3 is built from 13 residues. CDR3 nucleotides: TGCAGTGCTCTCGACACTTCTATCGGGGAGCTGTTTTTT. Protein sequence: CSALDTSIGELFF.

This rearrangement joins TRBV3-1 to TRBJ2-7, with 8 bases lining up with TRBD1. Judging by the DNA end, TRBJ2-5 fits better; the J call may be wrong. The V gene's germline CDR1 is LGHDT and CDR2 YNNKEL (reference sequence). This CDR3 has 14 amino acids. The CDR3 reads CASREAGDRKTQYF. CDR3 bases: TGTGCCAGCAGAGAGGCCGGGGACAGGAAGACCCAGTACTTC.

This clonotype was seen only a few times. CDR3 DNA: TGCAGTGCTAGAGGCCTTGGGACTAGCGGGGGGGCCGCCTACAATGAGCAGTTCTTC. This gives the protein CSARGLGTSGGAAYNEQFF. This chain connects TRBV20-1 to TRBJ2-1; TRBD2 aligns across 16 bases. Germline V lookup: CDR1 DFQATT, CDR2 SNEGSKA (reference sequence). The CDR3 covers 19 residues. Germline trimming cut 1 base from V and 2 bases from J; bases unmatched to any gene: 8.

The chain links TRBV28 to TRBJ1-2; tentatively, D is TRBD1 (6 bases). The CDR3 runs to 14 residues. The germline gives CDR1 MDHEN, CDR2 SYDVKM. V dropped 1 base and J dropped 4 bases, with 10 bases sitting between them. The CDR3 sequence is CASSLSAGVYGYTF. The DNA for the CDR3 is TGTGCCAGCAGTTTATCCGCAGGGGTCTATGGCTACACCTTC.

About this clonotype itself: The junction departs from germline at one end; a sequencing error may be responsible. The chain is built from TRBV3-1 and TRBJ1-2, with 10 nucleotides matching TRBD1. The V gene's germline CDR1 is LGHDT and CDR2 YNNKEL (reference sequence). This CDR3 region has 12 residues. DNA of the CDR3: TGTGTCAGCAGCCGGGACAGGGGAAGCTACACCTTC. Translated, it gives CVSSRDRGSYTF.

In the case of this clonotype: At one of its ends the junction is not consistent with the germline gene, which may arise from a read error. The V and J genes are TRBV28 and TRBJ1-2; the D gene is possibly TRBD1 (5 bases). This CDR3 has 15 amino acids. Germline loops: CDR1 MDHEN, CDR2 SYDVKM. The CDR3 loop reads CASSLPGGSNYDYTF. The CDR3 DNA is TGTGCCAGCAGCCTCCCCGGGGGTTCTAACTATGACTACACCTTC.

The sample holds a few counts of this clonotype. The chain has TRBV10-3 and TRBJ2-7; D call uncertain. The CDR3 spans 13 residues. Germline CDR1 and CDR2: ENHRY and SYGVKD. With 0 bases removed from V and 3 bases from J, the gap between germline ends came to 6 bases. The CDR3 loop reads CAISESRLYEQYF. CDR3 DNA: TGTGCCATCAGTGAGTCTCGGCTCTACGAGCAGTACTTC.

This chain joins TRBV24-1 and TRBJ2-3; D possibly corresponds to TRBD2 (5 bases). Germline values: CDR1 KGHDR, CDR2 SFDVKD. Trimming removed 4 bases at V and 6 bases at J, with 10 bases between. CDR3 length equals 13 residues. The CDR3 nucleotides read TGTGCCACCAGTGACCGCTGGACTGATACGCAGTATTTT. Translating it yields CATSDRWTDTQYF.